The 23 T cell receptor beta chains below come from one sample, sequenced in a study of glioma-infiltrating T cells. TCR alpha and beta CDR3 regions were amplified from RNA using iRepertoire nested multiplex PCR. Each CDR3 protein is one row after TCRdb ran MiXCR on the multiplex PCR reads. The repertoire has over 100,000 distinct CDR3 sequences, 25% to 30% of them found once; the top ten carry 35%. The sample was glioma tissue, nonneoplastic brain tissue, or PBMCs (not recorded which). These receptors were taken from a human donor with low-grade glioma or glioblastoma, undergoing nonglioma brain surgery, or in good health (not recorded which).

This clonotype has at least ten counts. The chain carries TRBV27 and TRBJ1-4, with TRBD1 identical over 9 bases. This CDR3 is 15 amino acids long. The germline gives CDR1 MNHEY, CDR2 SMNVEV (reference sequence). J lost 8 bases, V lost 4 bases, and 8 bases had no gene match. The CDR3 protein is CASSSAGTGKEKLFF. The CDR3 region has the DNA TGTGCCAGCAGTTCGGCCGGGACAGGGAAGGAAAAACTGTTTTTT.

This clonotype was counted only a few times. The chain carries TRBV4-1 and TRBJ2-7, with D unresolved. The V and J ends lost 4 bases and 3 bases respectively, with 13 bases between them. Germline-derived CDR1 and CDR2 are MGHRA and YSYEKL. The CDR3 is 14 residues long. The CDR3 DNA reads TGCGCCAGCAGCCCCCCTGAGAGGAACTACGAGCAGTACTTC. Its protein is CASSPPERNYEQYF.

This clonotype was recorded at least ten times. This rearrangement joins TRBV6-1 to TRBJ1-3; a possible D gene is TRBD1 (6 bases). Germline loops: CDR1 MNHNS, CDR2 SASEGT. The CDR3 has 14 residues. Trimming left V 7 bases short and J 2 bases short, with 12 bases between. CDR3 in amino acids: CASTGTPTGNTIYF. The CDR3 coding sequence is TGTGCCAGCACCGGGACACCAACTGGAAACACCATATATTTT.

This clonotype appeared once. The chain is built from TRBV20-1 and TRBJ2-3; D is tentatively TRBD1 or TRBD2 (5 bases each). The CDR3 consists of 12 residues. V lost 3 bases to trimming and J lost 11 bases, with 15 bases between them. Germline CDR1 is DFQATT and CDR2 is SNEGSKA (reference sequence). In DNA form, the CDR3 reads TGCAGTGCTAGTCCGGGGCCCTACGAGCAGTATTTT. This gives the protein CSASPGPYEQYF.

This clonotype has at least ten counts. V is TRBV20-1 and J is TRBJ1-4, with no clear D. The germline V and J ends were trimmed by 0 bases and 0 bases, with 5 bases remaining between them. Germline assignment: CDR1 DFQATT and CDR2 SNEGSKA (reference sequence). The CDR3 length is 14 residues. The CDR3 coding sequence is TGCAGTGCTAGAGATCTCGCAACTAATGAAAAACTGTTTTTT. As protein: CSARDLATNEKLFF.

The sample holds many counts of this clonotype. The V call is TRBV6-2 or TRBV6-3, the J call TRBJ2-7; D gene ambiguous. There are 13 residues in the CDR3. The V end lost 7 bases, the J end lost 3 bases, and 13 bases lay between the germline ends. In germline, CDR1 is MNHEY, CDR2 SVGEGT. The CDR3 spells CASMRTVNYEQYF. The CDR3 coding sequence is TGTGCCAGCATGCGAACAGTTAACTACGAGCAGTACTTC.

This clonotype was seen many times. The V call is TRBV15, the J call TRBJ2-7, with D perhaps being TRBD1 or TRBD2 (5 bases each). Germline V gene lookup returns CDR1 LNHNV and CDR2 YYDKDF (reference sequence). The CDR3 has 12 amino acids. V was trimmed by 1 base and J by 6 bases, leaving 7 bases between them. The CDR3 is CATSRVGGEQYF. The CDR3 coding sequence is TGTGCCACCAGCAGAGTTGGGGGCGAGCAGTACTTC.

This chain joins TRBV29-1 and TRBJ1-1; D perhaps matches TRBD1 (5 bases). CDR1 SQVTM and CDR2 ANQGSEA come from the germline V gene. V was trimmed by 4 bases and J by 6 bases, leaving 12 bases between them. This CDR3 has 12 residues. The CDR3 sequence is CSVAGGEPEAFF. CDR3 bases: TGCAGCGTTGCGGGAGGGGAACCTGAAGCTTTCTTT.

There are many counts of this clonotype. The chain recombines TRBV29-1 with TRBJ2-1, with D perhaps matching TRBD2 (6 bases). V was pared by 6 bases and J by 5 bases, with 17 bases between. The CDR3 spans 14 residues. Germline loops: CDR1 SQVTM, CDR2 ANQGSEA. The CDR3 is CSVRGTRLDNEQFF. In nucleotides, the CDR3 is TGCAGCGTCCGCGGGACCCGCTTAGACAATGAGCAGTTCTTC.

V and J are TRBV29-1 and TRBJ2-3, with D unclear. CDR1 is SQVTM and CDR2 is ANQGSEA in the germline V gene. The CDR3 is 10 residues long. Trimming removed 7 bases at V and 3 bases at J, with 5 bases between. Here the CDR3 reads CSGWTDTQYF. DNA of the CDR3: TGCAGCGGATGGACAGATACGCAGTATTTT.

This clonotype was counted many times. This rearrangement joins TRBV28 to TRBJ1-1, with 7 bases aligning to TRBD1. The CDR3 consists of 16 residues. Germline V gene sequence: CDR1 MDHEN, CDR2 SYDVKM. The V gene end was trimmed by 5 bases and the J gene end by 2 bases; junction bases not matched to a gene: 11. CDR3 sequence reads: CASSPTPGTANTEAFF. The CDR3 nucleotides read TGTGCCAGCAGTCCGACGCCAGGGACAGCCAACACTGAAGCTTTCTTT.

The chain has TRBV5-1 and TRBJ2-7; tentative D call: TRBD2 (5 bases). There are 14 residues in the CDR3. With 3 bases removed from V and 7 bases from J, the gap between germline ends came to 17 bases. CDR1 is SGHRS, CDR2 YFSETQ, per germline. CDR3 protein: CASSSGLSYNEQYF. The CDR3 DNA follows: TGCGCCAGCAGCTCCGGACTCTCCTACAATGAGCAGTACTTC.

In this sample, this clonotype turned up many times. V usage is TRBV2 and J usage is TRBJ1-5, with D possibly TRBD1 on 5 matching bases. The germline V gene encodes CDR1 SNHLY and CDR2 FYNNEI. CDR3 size: 12 residues. Deletions cut 8 bases from V and 4 bases from J, with 9 bases between. The chain's CDR3 is CASAAGNQPQHF. The CDR3 coding sequence is TGTGCCAGCGCGGCAGGGAATCAGCCCCAGCATTTT.

The chain links TRBV6-5 to TRBJ2-3, with D unresolved. In germline, CDR1 is MNHEY, CDR2 SVGAGI. The CDR3 runs to 15 residues. The V gene lost 2 bases and the J gene lost 4 bases, with 13 bases spanning the gap. The CDR3 reads CASSYVAFGSDTQYF. The DNA of the CDR3 is TGTGCCAGCAGTTACGTCGCATTTGGCTCAGATACGCAGTATTTT.

This clonotype was counted ten times or more. The chain combines TRBV11-2 with TRBJ1-5; D call uncertain. This CDR3 contains 13 residues. The V end was cut by 0 bases, the J end by 7 bases, with 7 bases between. Germline V CDR1 and CDR2: SGHAT, FQNNGV. CDR3 amino acids: CASSLDTLQPQHF. The CDR3 DNA reads TGTGCCAGCAGCTTAGATACTCTGCAGCCCCAGCATTTT.

In this sample, this clonotype turned up many times. J is TRBJ1-2 and V is TRBV6-1; D is unclear. The length of the CDR3 is 15 residues. Germline V gene lookup returns CDR1 MNHNS and CDR2 SASEGT. Trimming stripped 2 bases from V and 4 bases from J, with 14 bases between. The CDR3 protein is CASSEYRVPRYGYTF. In DNA form, the CDR3 reads TGTGCCAGCAGTGAATATCGGGTGCCCCGCTATGGCTACACCTTC.

This clonotype showed up just a few times. This sequence may be a read error, since a much larger clone differs from it by one base. The chain combines TRBV4-1 with TRBJ2-1; D perhaps matches TRBD2 (6 bases). The length of the CDR3 is 14 residues. The V gene lost 1 base and the J gene lost 6 bases, with 10 bases spanning the gap. Germline V gene data show CDR1 as MGHRA and CDR2 as YSYEKL. In DNA form, the CDR3 reads TGCGCCAGCAGCCAAGGCACACTAGCCAATGAGCAGTTCTTC. It codes for CASSQGTLANEQFF.

This clonotype came up many times. The V call is TRBV19, the J call TRBJ1-4; D remains unclear. V gave up 5 bases and J gave up 8 bases, with 9 bases separating them. Germline V gene lookup returns CDR1 LNHDA and CDR2 SQIVND (reference sequence). CDR3 length: 12 residues. The CDR3 sequence: CASSPDLEKLFF. Written as DNA, the CDR3 is TGTGCCAGTAGTCCAGATCTGGAAAAACTGTTTTTT.

This clonotype was seen at least ten times. V usage is TRBV2 and J usage is TRBJ2-7; D unresolved. CDR1 and CDR2 (germline): SNHLY, FYNNEI. The ends were cut back, 3 bases at V and 3 bases at J, with 9 bases in the middle. This CDR3 has 13 amino acids. CDR3 in DNA: TGTGCCAGCAGTGAGTATTCTCGCTACGAGCAGTACTTC. Residues: CASSEYSRYEQYF.

To note about this clonotype: The junction does not match germline at one end; this may be a read error. The chain joins TRBV6-2 or TRBV6-3 to TRBJ2-7; TRBD2 matches 8 bases. Germline assignment: CDR1 MNHEY and CDR2 SVGEGT. CDR3 length: 15 residues. CDR3 sequence reads: CASSYKRESSYEQYF. CDR3 nucleotides: TGTGCCAGCAGTTACAAGCGGGAGTCATCCTACGAGCAGTACTTT.

Notes on this clonotype: An end of the junction does not agree with germline; a read error may underlie this. The chain has TRBV29-1 and TRBJ1-2, with TRBD1 as a possible D gene (6 bases). The V gene's germline CDR1 is SQVTM and CDR2 ANQGSEA. There are 11 residues in the CDR3. The CDR3 coding sequence is TGCTGCGTTGGAGGGGGGAATGGCTACACCTTC. Its protein product is CCVGGGNGYTF.

The rearrangement uses TRBV6-4 and TRBJ2-5; D unclear. Trimming stripped 4 bases from V and 5 bases from J, with 17 bases between. The CDR3 extends over 15 amino acids. In germline, CDR1 is MRHNA, CDR2 SNTAGT. CDR3 residues: CASSVQMGGRETQYF. CDR3 nucleotide sequence: TGTGCCAGCAGTGTACAGATGGGCGGCCGGGAGACCCAGTACTTC.

At least ten counts were recorded for this clonotype. DNA of the CDR3: TGCAGCGTTAAAGGGGCAGGGGATGACTATGGCTACACCTTC. This codes for CSVKGAGDDYGYTF. The rearrangement links TRBV29-1 to TRBJ1-2; D is perhaps TRBD1 (6 bases). The CDR3 has 14 amino acids. Between the trimmed V and J ends, which lost 5 bases and 3 bases, there was a span of 16 bases. Germline loops: CDR1 SQVTM, CDR2 ANQGSEA.